This T cell receptor beta chain came from a study of blood T cell repertoires in COVID-19. Study overall: Acute and convalescent COVID-19 samples came from the United States, Italy and Spain.

Looked up from germline, CDR1 is SGHAT and CDR2 is FQNNGV. The CDR3 consists of 14 residues. The trim removed 4 bases at V and 2 bases at J, leaving 4 bases unmatched. In the authors' workflow: For nucleated cells, counts were estimated from reference gene primer amplification. Produced via immunoSEQ multiplex PCR; TCRdb's table is partial and in-frame only. V, J and clone size are taken as reported in that table, and D and trimming were inferred from the DNA itself. The sample shows 310,000 or so clones, around 80% of them seen only once. Points on this clone: At the DNA level, this CDR3 is encoded by other sequences in the same sample as well.

Material: peripheral blood. The rearrangement uses TRBV11-2 and TRBJ2-7, with 8 bases lining up with TRBD1. This clonotype originated in a woman in her forties or fifties with acute or convalescent COVID-19. CDR3 DNA sequence: TGTGCCAGCAGCTCCAGGGGGCGAACCTACGAGCAGTACTTC. Translating it yields CASSSRGRTYEQYF.